The 8 T cell receptor beta chains in this list originate from one sample, sequenced in a study of CD8+CD57+ T cells in acquired aplastic anemia. Genomic DNA provided the template from which TCR beta VDJ and CDR3 profiles were obtained. MiXCR, applied by TCRdb to the reads, yields one record per CDR3 protein. This table has around 130,000 distinct CDR3 sequences, about half appearing once. Input material: sorted CD4+, CD8+, or CD8+CD57+ T cells (not recorded which) from PBMCs. The source of these receptors is a human donor in good health, serving as a control.

This clonotype was detected many times. The CDR3, as DNA: TGCAGTGCCATACTAGCGGGGGGCCGTTACGAGCAGTACTTC. Its protein product is CSAILAGGRYEQYF. The chain employs TRBV20-1 and TRBJ2-7, with 12 bases that match TRBD2. With 6 bases clipped from V and 4 bases from J, the junction kept 7 bases outside the gene matches. The CDR3 has 14 residues. Germline CDR1 is DFQATT and CDR2 is SNEGSKA (reference sequence).

The rearrangement joins TRBV25-1 to TRBJ1-2; tentative D call: TRBD1 (6 bases). V was shortened by 4 bases and J by 7 bases, with 10 bases between the two germline ends. The germline CDR1 and CDR2 sequences are MGHDK and SYGVNS. The CDR3 loop spans 12 amino acids. The CDR3 loop is CASSGTGLGYTF. The DNA of the CDR3 is TGTGCCAGCAGTGGAACAGGGCTTGGCTACACCTTC.

Ten or more counts support this clonotype. The chain joins TRBV30 to TRBJ1-5; 7 bases fit TRBD1. Germline V gives CDR1 GTSNPN, CDR2 SVGIG (reference sequence). V was clipped by 3 bases and J by 2 bases; unmatched bases: 4. CDR3 length: 14 residues. The CDR3 is CAWRGGEGNQPQHF. The CDR3 nucleotides are TGTGCCTGGAGAGGGGGCGAAGGCAATCAGCCCCAGCATTTT. Filled out from reference TRBV30 and TRBJ1-5, the complete variable domain reads SQTIHQWPATLVQPVGSPLSLECTVEGTSNPNLYWYRQAAGRGLQLLFYSVGIGQISSEVPQNLSASRPQDRQFILSSKKLLLSDSGFYLCAWRGGEGNQPQHFGDGTRLSIL.

This clonotype was detected a few times. The V gene is TRBV20-1, the J gene TRBJ1-1; 10 bases match TRBD1. CDR1 is DFQATT, CDR2 SNEGSKA, per germline (reference sequence). V trimming: 8 bases; J trimming: 5 bases; junction bases outside the gene matches: 5. The CDR3 length is 12 residues. CDR3: CSSGTGATEAFF. In nucleotides, the CDR3 is TGCAGTTCCGGGACAGGGGCAACTGAAGCTTTCTTT.

Details on this clonotype: Being one base from a much bigger clone, this may be a read error. V gene TRBV12-3 or TRBV12-4 combines with J gene TRBJ1-2, with TRBD1 identical over 9 bases. The CDR3 has 16 residues. The J segment lost 5 bases and the V segment lost 10 bases, leaving 17 bases of the junction unmatched. CDR3 sequence: CATAVRDRVLSYGYTF. The CDR3 DNA follows: TGTGCCACAGCCGTCCGGGACAGGGTGTTATCTTATGGCTACACCTTC.

The count of this clonotype is one. One base away lies a much larger clone, so this may be a sequencing read error. This rearrangement joins TRBV15 to TRBJ2-5, with D uncertain. From germline, CDR1 is LNHNV and CDR2 YYDKDF (reference sequence). There are 14 residues in the CDR3. The CDR3 reads CATSRASQQETQHF. DNA for the CDR3: TGTGCCACCAGCAGAGCTAGTCAGCAAGAGACCCAGCACTTC.

This chain connects TRBV5-1 to TRBJ2-5; 9 bases align to TRBD1. CDR1 is SGHRS, CDR2 YFSETQ, per germline. The CDR3 covers 14 residues. With 0 bases clipped from V and 3 bases from J, the junction kept 0 bases outside the gene matches. CDR3 in amino acids: CASSLGQGEETQYF. CDR3 coding DNA: TGCGCCAGCAGCTTGGGACAGGGGGAAGAGACCCAGTACTTC. Using reference TRBV5-1 and TRBJ2-5 for the parts outside the CDR3, the full variable domain is KAGVTQTPRYLIKTRGQQVTLSCSPISGHRSVSWYQQTPGQGLQFLFEYFSETQRNKGNFPGRFSGRQFSNSRSEMNVSTLELGDSALYLCASSLGQGEETQYFGPGTRLLVL.

This clonotype was seen only a few times. DNA of the CDR3: TGTGCCACCAGTGATTTTCGGGACAAGAACACCGGGGAGCTGTTTTTT. Residues: CATSDFRDKNTGELFF. The chain uses TRBV24-1 and TRBJ2-2, with D tentatively TRBD1 (6 bases). The V and J ends lost 1 base and 1 base respectively, with 9 bases between them. CDR1 is KGHDR, CDR2 SFDVKD, per germline. The CDR3 has 16 amino acids.